The 19 T cell receptor beta chains in this list originate from one sample, sequenced in a study of blood T cell repertoires in COVID-19. TCRdb keeps only in-frame clones here, not all; method: immunoSEQ multiplex PCR. This repertoire shows around 250,000 clones, roughly 90% found once; its top ten account for roughly 2.9%. Sequencing was carried out using PBMCs or T cells enriched from blood (not recorded which). Every receptor here comes from a man aged 40-50 years who had been exposed to COVID-19.

The rearrangement links TRBV3-1 (or the pseudogene TRBV3-2) to TRBJ1-1; 8 bases map to TRBD1. J gave up 2 bases and V 5 bases, and 7 bases lay outside the gene matches. This CDR3 spans 15 amino acids. CDR1 and CDR2 (germline): LGHDT, YNNKEL (reference sequence). The CDR3 DNA follows: TGTGCCAGCAGCTTCACGACAGGGGTTAACACTGAAGCTTTCTTT. This sequence encodes CASSFTTGVNTEAFF.

This chain uses TRBV24-1 with TRBJ2-1, with 12 bases that match TRBD1. CDR1 is KGHDR, CDR2 SFDVKD, per germline. The CDR3 consists of 18 residues. Trimming at V came to 4 bases and at J to 4 bases, leaving 10 bases not matched to a gene. The CDR3 DNA reads as TGTGCCACCAGTGACCAAGGGGGGACAGGGGGCGCATACAATGAGCAGTTCTTC. The encoded protein is CATSDQGGTGGAYNEQFF.

The chain uses TRBV12-5 and TRBJ2-2; 11 nucleotides agree with TRBD2. The CDR3 is 15 amino acids. Germline CDR1 LGHNT, CDR2 FRNRAP. V gave up 3 bases and J gave up 5 bases; unmatched junction bases: 2. CDR3 in amino acids: CASGLPSGRTGELFF. The CDR3 DNA sequence: TGTGCTAGTGGTTTACCTAGCGGGAGGACCGGGGAGCTGTTTTTT. Combining the CDR3 with reference TRBV12-5 and TRBJ2-2 gives the whole variable domain DARVTQTPRHKVTEMGQEVTMRCQPILGHNTVFWYRQTMMQGLELLAYFRNRAPLDDSGMPKDRFSAEMPDATLATLKIQPSEPRDSAVYFCASGLPSGRTGELFFGEGSRLTVL.

This clone was detected once. CDR3 bases: TGTGCCACCAGTCTAACTAGCGGGAGCTCAGATACGCAGTATTTT. This translates into CATSLTSGSSDTQYF. The J gene is TRBJ2-3, the V gene TRBV24-1, with 11 bases identical to TRBD2. Germline CDR1 is KGHDR and CDR2 is SFDVKD. V was pared by 6 bases and J by 4 bases, with 5 bases of the junction left unmatched. The CDR3 runs to 15 residues.

The rearrangement links TRBV12-3 or TRBV12-4 to TRBJ2-7; TRBD2 agrees at 11 bases. CDR3 length: 12 amino acids. CDR3 sequence (DNA): TGTGCTAGCGGGAGGGCCTCCTACGAGCAGTACTTC. This gives the protein CASGRASYEQYF.

J is TRBJ2-7 and V is TRBV7-2; tentatively, D is TRBD2 (5 bases). CDR1 and CDR2 from the germline V gene are SGHTA and FQGNSA. The CDR3 consists of 14 residues. V was shortened by 1 base and J by 3 bases, with 10 bases between the two germline ends. This CDR3 is CASSLGGRNYEQYF. In DNA, the CDR3 is TGTGCCAGCAGCTTAGGAGGGAGAAACTACGAGCAGTACTTC.

This chain joins TRBV3-1 (or the pseudogene TRBV3-2) and TRBJ2-3; 14 bases match TRBD2. V lost 2 bases, J lost 4 bases, and 2 bases stayed unmatched. Germline V gives CDR1 LGHDT, CDR2 YNNKEL (reference sequence). The CDR3 is 16 amino acids. The CDR3 nucleotides read TGTGCCAGCAGCCAAACGGGACTAGCGGGAGCAGATACGCAGTATTTT. It specifies CASSQTGLAGADTQYF.

The chain combines TRBV4-1 with TRBJ2-7, with 7 bases lining up with TRBD1. The trim removed 0 bases at V and 0 bases at J, leaving 11 bases unmatched. This CDR3 comprises 18 residues. CDR1 and CDR2 (germline): MGHRA, YSYEKL. In DNA form, the CDR3 reads TGCGCCAGCAGCCAAGATGGGAAAGGGGGCATGATCTCCTACGAGCAGTACTTC. Encoded protein: CASSQDGKGGMISYEQYF.

The chain carries TRBV5-1 and TRBJ2-2; D call uncertain. The CDR3 extends over 16 amino acids. Between the trimmed V and J ends, which lost 0 bases and 2 bases, there was a span of 11 bases. Germline CDR1 SGHRS, CDR2 YFSETQ. The CDR3 coding sequence is TGCGCCAGCAGCTTGGAGACGCGGAGAAACACCGGGGAGCTGTTTTTT. The encoded protein is CASSLETRRNTGELFF.

The gene calls are TRBV7-9 and TRBJ2-1, with 12 bases that match TRBD2. V was pared by 5 bases and J by 9 bases, with 11 bases of the junction left unmatched. The CDR3 runs to 16 residues. CDR1 and CDR2 from the germline V gene are SEHNR and FQNEAQ (reference sequence). The CDR3 sequence: CASSPAGLAGSGEQFF. CDR3 sequence (DNA): TGTGCCAGCAGCCCTGCCGGACTAGCGGGATCGGGTGAGCAGTTCTTC.

The sample holds one count of this clone. The chain is built from TRBV12-3 or TRBV12-4 and TRBJ2-5; 7 positions agree with TRBD1. The CDR3 runs to 13 residues. The trim removed 6 bases at V and 5 bases at J, leaving 6 bases unmatched. CDR3: CASRKQGLETQYF. The CDR3 DNA reads as TGTGCCAGCAGAAAACAGGGGTTGGAGACCCAGTACTTC.

The chain joins TRBV7-9 to TRBJ2-1; D call uncertain. The CDR3 length is 12 residues. Trimming removed 10 bases from V and 2 bases from J, with 9 bases in between. Germline lookup yields CDR1 SEHNR and CDR2 FQNEAQ (reference sequence). DNA for the CDR3: TGTGCCACCTCACATACCTACAATGAGCAGTTCTTC. Translation: CATSHTYNEQFF.

The chain carries TRBV12-5 and TRBJ2-1, with 12 bases lining up with TRBD2. Germline V gene lookup returns CDR1 LGHNT and CDR2 FRNRAP. V was clipped by 3 bases and J by 2 bases; unmatched bases: 2. The CDR3 covers 16 residues. In DNA form, the CDR3 reads TGTGCTAGTGGTTTCAGACTAGCGGGGGCCTACAATGAGCAGTTCTTC. This gives the protein CASGFRLAGAYNEQFF.

V usage is TRBV27 and J usage is TRBJ1-2; the D is unclear. This CDR3 contains 13 residues. In germline, CDR1 is MNHEY, CDR2 SMNVEV (reference sequence). Trimming took 4 bases from V and 5 from J, leaving 11 bases between them. CDR3 coding DNA: TGTGCCAGCAGTTCCGCGACATTTTATGGCTACACCTTC. It specifies CASSSATFYGYTF.

This chain uses TRBV6-5 with TRBJ2-7; D perhaps matches TRBD2 (6 bases). The V end was cut by 5 bases, the J end by 6 bases, with 20 bases between. Germline V lookup: CDR1 MNHEY, CDR2 SVGAGI. This CDR3 has 15 amino acids. The CDR3, as DNA: TGTGCCAGCAGTCCGACTCGTACTAGCTTTGGCGAGCAGTACTTC. Its protein product is CASSPTRTSFGEQYF.

This chain uses TRBV13 with TRBJ2-5; no firm D call. Germline-derived CDR1 and CDR2 are PRHDT and FYEKMQ (reference sequence). The V end lost 1 base, the J end lost 2 bases, and 8 bases lay between the germline ends. The CDR3 has 14 amino acids. Here the CDR3 reads CASSLDPGQETQYF. CDR3 nucleotide sequence: TGTGCCAGCAGCTTAGACCCAGGACAAGAGACCCAGTACTTC.

The chain joins TRBV14 to TRBJ1-3, with 7 bases matching TRBD1. The CDR3 runs to 16 residues. V gave up 3 bases and J gave up 0 bases; unmatched junction bases: 5. Germline CDR1 is SGHDN and CDR2 is FVKESK. CDR3: CASSQTGTASGNTIYF. In DNA, the CDR3 is TGTGCCAGCAGCCAGACTGGGACAGCCTCTGGAAACACCATATATTTT.

This clone was recorded only once. The rearrangement uses TRBV28 and TRBJ2-3; 11 bases fit TRBD2. V lost 0 bases, J lost 0 bases, and 5 bases stayed unmatched. The CDR3 consists of 18 residues. Looked up from germline, CDR1 is MDHEN and CDR2 is SYDVKM. The DNA of the CDR3 is TGTGCCAGCAGTTTATGGGGGACTAGCGGTGCTAGCACAGATACGCAGTATTTT. This codes for CASSLWGTSGASTDTQYF.

This chain joins TRBV20-1 and TRBJ2-1; possible D gene TRBD1, 6 bases. Germline V lookup: CDR1 DFQATT, CDR2 SNEGSKA (reference sequence). The CDR3 sequence is 14 residues long. The ends were cut back, 3 bases at V and 6 bases at J, with 15 bases in the middle. CDR3 sequence (DNA): TGCAGTGCTAGTTGGGCAGGGGCTTCCAATGAGCAGTTCTTC. This encodes CSASWAGASNEQFF.